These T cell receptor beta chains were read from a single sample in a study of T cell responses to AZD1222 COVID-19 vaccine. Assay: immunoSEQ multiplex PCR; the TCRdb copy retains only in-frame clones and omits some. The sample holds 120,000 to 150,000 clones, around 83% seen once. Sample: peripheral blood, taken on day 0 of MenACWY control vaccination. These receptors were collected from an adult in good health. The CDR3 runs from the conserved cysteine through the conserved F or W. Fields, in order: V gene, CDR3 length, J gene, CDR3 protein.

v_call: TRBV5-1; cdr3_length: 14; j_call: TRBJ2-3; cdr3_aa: CASTGTALTDTQYF
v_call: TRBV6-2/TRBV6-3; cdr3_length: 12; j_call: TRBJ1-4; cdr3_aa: CASSARQGPPFF
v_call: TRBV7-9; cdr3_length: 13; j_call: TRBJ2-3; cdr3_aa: CASSVRGTDTQYF
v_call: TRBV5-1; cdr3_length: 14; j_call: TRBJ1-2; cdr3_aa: CASSPPGQRYGYTF
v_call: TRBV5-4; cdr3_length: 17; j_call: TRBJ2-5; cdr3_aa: CASSYGTSGGLQETQYF
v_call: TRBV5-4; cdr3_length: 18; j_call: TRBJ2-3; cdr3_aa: CASSVTSGGANPTDTQYF
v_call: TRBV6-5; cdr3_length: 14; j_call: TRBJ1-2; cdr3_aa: CASSYSGTAYGYTF
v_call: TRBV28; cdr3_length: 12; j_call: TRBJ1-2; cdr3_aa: CASSSKGVGYTF
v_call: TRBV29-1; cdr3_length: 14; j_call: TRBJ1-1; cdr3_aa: CSVERGGGPTEAFF
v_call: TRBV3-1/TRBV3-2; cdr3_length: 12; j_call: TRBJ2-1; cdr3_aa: CASSQDNGMKFF
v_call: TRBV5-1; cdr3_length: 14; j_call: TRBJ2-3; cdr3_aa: CASSPDRETDTQYF